This TCR beta chain was identified in a study of control samples from healthy donors and cancer patients. The CDR3 runs 15 residues. Trimming left V 0 bases short and J 3 bases short, with 10 bases between. Germline assignment: CDR1 SGDLS and CDR2 YYNGEE. Sequencing used immunoSEQ multiplex PCR; TCRdb keeps in-frame clones, though not all of them. The data contain 100,000 to 150,000 clones, just under 95% of them singletons. This sequence was found in a man younger than 30 in good health. What was sequenced was blood. V gene TRBV9 combines with J gene TRBJ2-1; TRBD1 might be the D (6 bases). The CDR3 DNA sequence: TGTGCCAGCAGCGTAGGTCGGACAGTCTACAATGAGCAGTTCTTC. It translates to CASSVGRTVYNEQFF. Looking up the rest from reference TRBV9 and TRBJ2-1 gives the full variable domain: DSGVTQTPKHLITATGQRVTLRCSPRSGDLSVYWYQQSLDQGLQFLIQYYNGEERAKGNILERFSAQQFPDLHSELNLSSLELGDSALYFCASSVGRTVYNEQFFGPGTRLTVL.